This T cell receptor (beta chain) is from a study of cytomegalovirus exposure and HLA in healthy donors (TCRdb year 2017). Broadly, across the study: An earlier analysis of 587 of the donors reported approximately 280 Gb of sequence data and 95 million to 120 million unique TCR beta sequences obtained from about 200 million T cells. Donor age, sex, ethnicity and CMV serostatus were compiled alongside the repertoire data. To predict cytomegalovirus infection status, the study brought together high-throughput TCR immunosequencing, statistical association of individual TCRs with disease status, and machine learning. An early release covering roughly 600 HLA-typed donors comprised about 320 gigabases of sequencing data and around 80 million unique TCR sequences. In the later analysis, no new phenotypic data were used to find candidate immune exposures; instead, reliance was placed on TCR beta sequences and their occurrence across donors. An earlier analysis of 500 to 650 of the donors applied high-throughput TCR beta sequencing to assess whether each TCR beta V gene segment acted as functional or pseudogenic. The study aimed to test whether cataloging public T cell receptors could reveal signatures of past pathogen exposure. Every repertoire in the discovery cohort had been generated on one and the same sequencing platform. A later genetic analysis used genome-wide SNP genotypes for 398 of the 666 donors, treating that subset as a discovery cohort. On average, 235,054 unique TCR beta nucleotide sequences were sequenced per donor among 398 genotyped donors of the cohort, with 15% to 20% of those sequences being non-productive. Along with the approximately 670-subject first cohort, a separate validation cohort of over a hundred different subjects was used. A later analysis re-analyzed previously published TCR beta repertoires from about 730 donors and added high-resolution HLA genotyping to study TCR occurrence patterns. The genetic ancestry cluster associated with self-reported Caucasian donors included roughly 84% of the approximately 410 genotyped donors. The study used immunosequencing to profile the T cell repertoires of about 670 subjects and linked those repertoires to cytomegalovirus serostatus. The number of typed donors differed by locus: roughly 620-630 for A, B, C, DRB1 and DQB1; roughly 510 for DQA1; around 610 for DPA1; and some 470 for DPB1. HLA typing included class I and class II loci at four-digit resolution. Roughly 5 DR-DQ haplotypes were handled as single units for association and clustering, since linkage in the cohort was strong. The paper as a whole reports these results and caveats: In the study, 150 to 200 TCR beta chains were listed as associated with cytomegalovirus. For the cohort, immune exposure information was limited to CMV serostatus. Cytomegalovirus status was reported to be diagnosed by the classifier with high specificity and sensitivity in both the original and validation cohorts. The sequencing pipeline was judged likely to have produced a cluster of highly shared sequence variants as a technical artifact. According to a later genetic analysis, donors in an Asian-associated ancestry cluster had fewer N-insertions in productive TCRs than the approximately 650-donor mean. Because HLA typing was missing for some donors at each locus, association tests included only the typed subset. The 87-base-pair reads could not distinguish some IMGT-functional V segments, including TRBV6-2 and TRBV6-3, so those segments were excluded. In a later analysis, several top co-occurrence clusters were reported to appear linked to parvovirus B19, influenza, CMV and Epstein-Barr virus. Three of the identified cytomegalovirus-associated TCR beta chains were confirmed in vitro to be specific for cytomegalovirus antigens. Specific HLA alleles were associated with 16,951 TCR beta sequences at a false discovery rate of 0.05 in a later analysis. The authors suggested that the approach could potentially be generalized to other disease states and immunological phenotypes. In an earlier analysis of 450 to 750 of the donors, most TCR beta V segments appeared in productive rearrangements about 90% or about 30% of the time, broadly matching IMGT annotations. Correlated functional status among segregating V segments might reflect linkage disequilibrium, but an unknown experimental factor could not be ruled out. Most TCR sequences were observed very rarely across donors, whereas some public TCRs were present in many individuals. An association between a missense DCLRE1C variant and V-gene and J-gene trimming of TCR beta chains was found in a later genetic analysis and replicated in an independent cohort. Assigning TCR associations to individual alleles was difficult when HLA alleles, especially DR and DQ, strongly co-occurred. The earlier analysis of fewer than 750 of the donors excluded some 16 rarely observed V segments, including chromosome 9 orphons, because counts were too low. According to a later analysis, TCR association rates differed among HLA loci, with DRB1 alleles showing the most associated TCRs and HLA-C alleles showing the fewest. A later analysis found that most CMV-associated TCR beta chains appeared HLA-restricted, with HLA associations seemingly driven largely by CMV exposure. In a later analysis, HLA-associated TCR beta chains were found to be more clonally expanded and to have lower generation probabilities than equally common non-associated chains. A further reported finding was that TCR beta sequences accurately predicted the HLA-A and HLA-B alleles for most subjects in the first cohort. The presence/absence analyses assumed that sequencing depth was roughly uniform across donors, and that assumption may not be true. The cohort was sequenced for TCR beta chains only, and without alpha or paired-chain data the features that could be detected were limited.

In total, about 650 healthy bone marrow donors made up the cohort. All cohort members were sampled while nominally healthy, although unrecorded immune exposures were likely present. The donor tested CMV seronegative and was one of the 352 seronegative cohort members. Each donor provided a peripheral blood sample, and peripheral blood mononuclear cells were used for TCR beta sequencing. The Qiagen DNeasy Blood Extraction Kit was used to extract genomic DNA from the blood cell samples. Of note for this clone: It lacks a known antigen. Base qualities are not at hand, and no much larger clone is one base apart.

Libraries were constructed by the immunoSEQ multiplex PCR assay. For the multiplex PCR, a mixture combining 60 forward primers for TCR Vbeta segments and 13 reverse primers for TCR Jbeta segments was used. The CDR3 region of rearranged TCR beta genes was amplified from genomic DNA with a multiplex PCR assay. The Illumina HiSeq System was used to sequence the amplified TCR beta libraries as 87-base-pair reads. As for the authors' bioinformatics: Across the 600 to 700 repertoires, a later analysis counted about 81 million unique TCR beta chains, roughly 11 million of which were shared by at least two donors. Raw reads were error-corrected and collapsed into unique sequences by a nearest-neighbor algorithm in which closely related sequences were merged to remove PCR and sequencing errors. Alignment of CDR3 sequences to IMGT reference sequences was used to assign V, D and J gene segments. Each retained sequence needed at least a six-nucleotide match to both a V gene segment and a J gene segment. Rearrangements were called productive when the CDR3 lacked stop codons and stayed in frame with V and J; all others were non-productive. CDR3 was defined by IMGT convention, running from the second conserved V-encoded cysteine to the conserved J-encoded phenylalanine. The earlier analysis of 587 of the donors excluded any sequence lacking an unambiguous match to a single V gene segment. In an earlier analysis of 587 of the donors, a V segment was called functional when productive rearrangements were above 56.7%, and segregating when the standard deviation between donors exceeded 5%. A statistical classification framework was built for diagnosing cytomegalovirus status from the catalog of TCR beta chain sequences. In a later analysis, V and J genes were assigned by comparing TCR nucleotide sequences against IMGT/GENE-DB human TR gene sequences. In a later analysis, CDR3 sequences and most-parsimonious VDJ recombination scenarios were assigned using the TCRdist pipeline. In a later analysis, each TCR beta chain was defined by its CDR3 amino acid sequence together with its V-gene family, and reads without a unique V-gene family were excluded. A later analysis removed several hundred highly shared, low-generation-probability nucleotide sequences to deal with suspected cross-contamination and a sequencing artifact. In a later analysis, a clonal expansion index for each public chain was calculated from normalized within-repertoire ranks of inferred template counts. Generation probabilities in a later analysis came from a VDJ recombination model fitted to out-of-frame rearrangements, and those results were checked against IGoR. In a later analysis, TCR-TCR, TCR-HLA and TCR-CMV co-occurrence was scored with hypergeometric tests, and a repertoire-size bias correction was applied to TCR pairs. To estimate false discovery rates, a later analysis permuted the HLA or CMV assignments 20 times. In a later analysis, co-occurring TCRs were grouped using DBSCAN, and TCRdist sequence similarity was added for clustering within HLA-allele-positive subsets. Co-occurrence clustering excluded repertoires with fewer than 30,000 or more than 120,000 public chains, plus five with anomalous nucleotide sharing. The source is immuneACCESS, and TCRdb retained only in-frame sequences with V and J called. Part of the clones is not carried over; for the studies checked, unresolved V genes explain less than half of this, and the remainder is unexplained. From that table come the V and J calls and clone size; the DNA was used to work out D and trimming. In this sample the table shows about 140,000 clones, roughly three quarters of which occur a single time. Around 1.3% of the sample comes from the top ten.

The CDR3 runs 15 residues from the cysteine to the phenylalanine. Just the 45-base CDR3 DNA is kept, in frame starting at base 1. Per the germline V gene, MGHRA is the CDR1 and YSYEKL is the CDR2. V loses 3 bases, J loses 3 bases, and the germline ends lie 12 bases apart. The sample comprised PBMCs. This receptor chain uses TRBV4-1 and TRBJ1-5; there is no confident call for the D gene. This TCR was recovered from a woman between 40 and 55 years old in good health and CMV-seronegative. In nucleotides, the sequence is TGCGCCAGCAGCCAGATCCGGGATGACAATCAGCCCCAGCATTTT. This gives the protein CASSQIRDDNQPQHF.